This T cell receptor (beta chain) was captured in a study of Graves' ophthalmopathy and Graves' hyperthyroidism. Overall study results and limits: Using a 13-signature model, the authors split ophthalmopathy from stable hyperthyroidism, with roughly 91% sensitivity and around 84% specificity.

This clonotype was counted at least ten times. What it binds is not known. Trimming shortened V by 0 bases and J by 8 bases, and 7 bases separated the two germline ends. The germline V gene encodes CDR1 SGHTA and CDR2 FQGNSA. This CDR3 contains 12 residues. Moderate-to-severe activity, CAS ≥3, NOSPECS ≥4 and a duration under 3 months were seen in donors with ophthalmopathy. Exclusion criteria comprised other autoimmune diseases, uncontrolled infections, pregnancy or lactation in patients. Out of 9 to 10 ml of fresh peripheral blood, PBMCs were obtained. From RNA, the CDR3 regions of TCR beta chains were amplified and sequenced. Second-round multiplex PCR followed a first-round RT-PCR using HTBI primers. Each CDR3 protein gets one entry after TCRdb re-called the multiplex PCR reads with MiXCR. The sample contains around 660,000 distinct CDR3 sequences, about 38% of which appear only once.

Sequencing was done on a sample of peripheral blood. The source is an adult man with Graves' ophthalmopathy. The chain employs TRBV7-2 and TRBJ1-1; the D is unclear. Here the CDR3 DNA reads TGTGCCAGCAGCTTAGCTGGGTGGGAAGCTTTCTTT. Amino acids: CASSLAGWEAFF.